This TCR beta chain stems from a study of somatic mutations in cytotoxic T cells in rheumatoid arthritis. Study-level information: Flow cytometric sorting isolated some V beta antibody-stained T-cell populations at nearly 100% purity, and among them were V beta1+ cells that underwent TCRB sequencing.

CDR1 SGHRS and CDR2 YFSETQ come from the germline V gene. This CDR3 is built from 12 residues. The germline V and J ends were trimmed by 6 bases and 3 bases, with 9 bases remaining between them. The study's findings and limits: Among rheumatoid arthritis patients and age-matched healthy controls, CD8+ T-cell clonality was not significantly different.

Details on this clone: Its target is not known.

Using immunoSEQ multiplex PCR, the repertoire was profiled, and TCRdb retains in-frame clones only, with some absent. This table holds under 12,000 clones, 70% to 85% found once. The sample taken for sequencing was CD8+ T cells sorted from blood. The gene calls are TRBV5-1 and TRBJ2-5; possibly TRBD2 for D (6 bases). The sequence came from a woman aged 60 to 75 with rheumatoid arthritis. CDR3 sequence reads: CASIGGEETQYF. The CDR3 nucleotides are TGCGCCAGCATCGGCGGGGAAGAGACCCAGTACTTC.